This is a list of T cell receptor beta chains from one sample in a study of regulatory T cells in long-lasting Graves disease. TCRdb re-called the multiplex PCR reads with MiXCR, one entry per CDR3 protein. Of hundreds of thousands of distinct CDR3 sequences in the sample, around 30% were seen once. This sample comprised peripheral blood mononuclear cells (PBMCs), obtained when the disease was refractory, from a patient treated with antithyroid drugs. The receptors come from a female donor with Graves disease. Each CDR3 is given with its conserved first and last residue. A D gene is named only where the DNA matches it firmly. Some rows mark clone size as missing; the rest say once, few, many or name a class of expanded clone.

j_call clone_size d_call v_call cdr3_aa cdr3_nt
TRBJ2-5 few TRBD1 TRBV6-2/TRBV6-3 CASSDQDRVEETQYF TGTGCCAGCAGTGACCAGGACAGGGTGGAAGAGACCCAGTACTTC
TRBJ1-3 - - TRBV5-1 CASRLEPSGNTIYF TGCGCCAGCAGGTTGGAACCTTCTGGAAACACCATATATTTT
TRBJ1-2 - - TRBV29-1 CSVLRPTGLYGYTF TGCAGCGTTTTGCGGCCGACGGGTCTCTATGGCTACACCTTC
TRBJ2-7 many TRBD1 TRBV20-1 CSARDLRDRGPDDPYEQYF TGCAGTGCTAGGGACCTCCGGGACAGGGGGCCCGACGACCCCTACGAGCAGTACTTC
TRBJ2-7 - - TRBV7-3 CASSLGPDRYEQYF TGTGCCAGCAGCTTAGGTCCGGACCGGTACGAGCAGTACTTC
TRBJ1-1 few TRBD1 TRBV7-3 CASSLSGQPNTEAFF TGTGCCAGCAGCTTATCGGGACAGCCGAACACTGAAGCTTTCTTT
TRBJ1-2 few - TRBV6-1 CASRRTGTDGYTF TGTGCCAGCAGGAGAACAGGGACCGACGGCTACACCTTC
TRBJ1-3 - TRBD1 TRBV15 CATSRSGQGASGNTIYF TGTGCCACCAGCAGATCGGGACAGGGGGCGAGTGGAAACACCATATATTTT
TRBJ1-4 many TRBD1 TRBV28 CASSSTGGAGEKLFF TGTGCCAGCAGTTCCACAGGGGGCGCCGGTGAAAAACTGTTTTTT
TRBJ1-5 many - TRBV27 CASSLLAGNQPQHF TGTGCCAGCAGTTTGTTAGCCGGCAATCAGCCCCAGCATTTT
TRBJ2-5 - - TRBV20-1 CSASKDQETQYF TGCAGTGCTAGCAAGGATCAAGAGACCCAGTACTTC
TRBJ1-4 - - TRBV9 CASSVADGSTNEKLFF TGTGCCAGCAGCGTAGCTGACGGCTCAACTAATGAAAAACTGTTTTTT
TRBJ2-1 - TRBD1 TRBV10-3 CAISGYPDRRNNEQFF TGTGCCATCAGTGGGTACCCGGACAGGCGTAACAATGAGCAGTTCTTC
TRBJ1-1 - - TRBV28 CASTSLPPDTEAFF TGTGCCAGCACTAGCCTCCCCCCCGACACTGAAGCTTTCTTT
TRBJ1-2 - - TRBV10-2 CASSELRGYGYTF TGCGCCAGCAGTGAGTTGAGGGGTTATGGCTACACCTTC
TRBJ1-5 - TRBD1 TRBV28 CATRIGQDNQPQHF TGTGCCACACGAATTGGACAGGACAATCAGCCCCAGCATTTT
TRBJ2-4 many TRBD2 TRBV12-5 CASGLSSGGYIQYF TGTGCTAGTGGTTTGAGTAGCGGGGGATACATTCAGTACTTC
TRBJ1-5 - - TRBV5-5 CASSLGGRLSNQPQHF TGTGCCAGCAGCTTGGGGGGGCGTTTAAGCAATCAGCCCCAGCATTTT
TRBJ2-2 - TRBD1 TRBV2 CASEGQGNTGELFF TGTGCCAGCGAGGGACAGGGGAACACCGGGGAGCTGTTTTTT
TRBJ2-1 - - TRBV2 CASSEYLRGPESYNEQFF TGTGCCAGCAGTGAGTACTTGCGGGGGCCGGAATCCTACAATGAGCAGTTCTTC
TRBJ2-7 many TRBD1 TRBV20-1 CSARGAGDRGPYEQYF TGCAGTGCTAGAGGCGCGGGGGACAGGGGCCCCTACGAGCAGTACTTC
TRBJ2-7 few - TRBV6-5 CASSYYGLEQYF TGTGCCAGCAGTTATTATGGGCTCGAGCAGTACTTC
TRBJ1-1 many - TRBV11-2 CASSLDPLGGGEAFF TGTGCCAGCAGCTTAGATCCCCTCGGGGGGGGAGAAGCTTTCTTT
TRBJ1-4 few - TRBV5-1 CASSHGTFDEKLFF TGCGCCAGCAGCCACGGGACATTTGATGAAAAACTGTTTTTT
TRBJ1-5 few - TRBV15 CATSITPIAAGRHQPQHF TGTGCCACCAGCATCACCCCCATAGCGGCGGGACGGCATCAGCCCCAGCATTTT
TRBJ2-2 few - TRBV11-2 CASSFPLGSVRPNTGELFF TGTGCCAGCAGCTTCCCCCTCGGGAGTGTACGCCCAAACACCGGGGAGCTGTTTTTT
TRBJ2-7 - - TRBV12-3/TRBV12-4 CASSKGRVFYEQYF TGTGCCAGCAGTAAAGGCAGGGTTTTTTACGAGCAGTACTTC
TRBJ1-2 - TRBD1 TRBV7-9 CASSSLGQANYGYTF TGTGCCAGCAGCTCACTGGGACAGGCAAACTATGGCTACACCTTC
TRBJ1-1 - TRBD1 TRBV20-1 CSARDPGQGGLAEAFF TGCAGTGCTAGAGACCCGGGACAGGGAGGGTTGGCTGAAGCTTTCTTT
TRBJ1-1 - TRBD1 TRBV6-2/TRBV6-3 CASSYRTGRVSEAFF TGTGCCAGCAGTTACCGGACAGGGAGGGTCTCTGAAGCTTTCTTT
TRBJ1-2 few TRBD1 TRBV15 CATSGDRGYGYTF TGTGCCACCAGCGGAGACAGGGGATATGGCTACACCTTC
TRBJ2-5 - - TRBV9 CASSAKWGETQYF TGTGCCAGCAGCGCCAAGTGGGGAGAGACCCAGTACTTC
TRBJ1-2 - - TRBV29-1 CSVVPTWTARYGYTF TGCAGCGTTGTCCCCACTTGGACAGCGAGATATGGCTACACCTTC
TRBJ1-2 few - TRBV6-1 CASSRTAPNYGYTF TGTGCCAGCAGCCGGACAGCACCGAACTATGGCTACACCTTC
TRBJ2-7 many - TRBV11-2 CASSLSADSYEQYF TGTGCCAGCAGCTTATCGGCGGACTCCTACGAGCAGTACTTC
TRBJ1-2 - - TRBV2 CASGRGGEYNYGYTF TGTGCCAGCGGGAGGGGAGGGGAGTATAACTATGGCTACACCTTC
TRBJ1-2 few - TRBV6-1 CASSEEAGDNYGYTF TGTGCCAGCAGTGAAGAAGCAGGGGACAACTATGGCTACACCTTC
TRBJ1-2 many TRBD1 TRBV15 CATSPLLGQDNYGYTF TGTGCCACCAGCCCCTTACTTGGACAGGATAACTATGGCTACACCTTC
TRBJ1-1 - - TRBV20-1 CSARTRGRGNTEAFF TGCAGTGCTAGGACTCGGGGCAGGGGAAACACTGAAGCTTTCTTT
TRBJ1-5 - - TRBV2 CASSERWDSNQPQHF TGTGCCAGCAGTGAGCGTTGGGACAGCAATCAGCCCCAGCATTTT
TRBJ1-4 few TRBD1 TRBV30 CAWSTGGVEKLFF TGTGCCTGGAGTACAGGGGGAGTTGAAAAACTGTTTTTT
TRBJ1-1 many - TRBV2 CASRDRGGGTEAFF TGTGCCAGCAGGGACCGCGGGGGAGGGACTGAAGCTTTCTTT
TRBJ1-5 - - TRBV12-3/TRBV12-4 CASNPGGGAKPQHF TGTGCCAGCAATCCGGGCGGCGGCGCAAAGCCCCAGCATTTT
TRBJ1-2 few TRBD1 TRBV5-1 CASSSVGGQEPYGYTF TGCGCCAGCAGCTCAGTGGGAGGACAGGAACCCTATGGCTACACCTTC
TRBJ1-5 few - TRBV12-3/TRBV12-4 CASGLGYSNQPQHF TGTGCCAGCGGTCTGGGCTATAGCAATCAGCCCCAGCATTTT
TRBJ1-2 many TRBD1 TRBV12-3/TRBV12-4 CASVQGGQGLVSGYTF TGTGCCAGCGTTCAGGGGGGACAGGGGTTGGTCTCTGGCTACACCTTC
TRBJ1-5 few - TRBV19 CATALRTAPTYSNQPQHF TGTGCCACTGCGTTAAGGACGGCCCCAACCTATAGCAATCAGCCCCAGCATTTT
TRBJ1-5 few - TRBV11-2 CASSLTTASNQPQHF TGTGCCAGCAGCTTGACGACGGCTAGCAATCAGCCCCAGCATTTT
TRBJ2-5 - - TRBV5-1 CASSLEGGQETQYF TGCGCCAGCAGCTTGGAAGGTGGTCAAGAGACCCAGTACTTC
TRBJ2-7 once - TRBV6-1 CASRGTTYERYF TGTGCCAGCAGGGGGACAACCTACGAGCGGTACTTC
TRBJ1-2 - - TRBV4-1 CASSPFDRFGYGYTF TGCGCCAGCAGCCCCTTCGACAGGTTTGGCTATGGCTACACCTTC
TRBJ1-2 few TRBD1 TRBV20-1 CSARRLGTDYGYTF TGCAGTGCTAGACGTTTAGGGACAGACTATGGCTACACCTTC
TRBJ1-2 - - TRBV6-5 CASSYSGGIYGYTF TGTGCCAGCAGTTACTCGGGGGGAATCTATGGCTACACCTTC
TRBJ1-3 - - TRBV11-2 CASSPGGHSGNTIYF TGTGCCAGCAGCCCAGGTGGGCACTCTGGAAACACCATATATTTT
TRBJ2-5 - - TRBV10-3 CAISVENQETQYF TGTGCCATCAGTGTCGAAAACCAAGAGACCCAGTACTTC